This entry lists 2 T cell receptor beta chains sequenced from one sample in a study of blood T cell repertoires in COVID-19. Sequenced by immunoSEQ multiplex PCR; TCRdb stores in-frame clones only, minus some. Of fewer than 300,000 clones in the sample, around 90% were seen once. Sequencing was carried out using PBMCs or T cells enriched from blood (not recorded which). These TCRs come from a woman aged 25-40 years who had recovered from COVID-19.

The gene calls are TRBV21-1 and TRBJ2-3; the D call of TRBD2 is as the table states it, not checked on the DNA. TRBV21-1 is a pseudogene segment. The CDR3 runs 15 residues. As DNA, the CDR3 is TGTGCCAGCAGAGACGGGGGGCTCCTCACAGATACGCAGTATTTT. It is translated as CASRDGGLLTDTQYF.

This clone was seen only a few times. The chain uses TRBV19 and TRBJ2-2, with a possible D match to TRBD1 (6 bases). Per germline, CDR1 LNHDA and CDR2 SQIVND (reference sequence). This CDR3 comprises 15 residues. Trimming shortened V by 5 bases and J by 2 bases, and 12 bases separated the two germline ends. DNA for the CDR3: TGTGCCAGTAGTCCTCGGGACACCAACACCGGGGAGCTGTTTTTT. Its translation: CASSPRDTNTGELFF.